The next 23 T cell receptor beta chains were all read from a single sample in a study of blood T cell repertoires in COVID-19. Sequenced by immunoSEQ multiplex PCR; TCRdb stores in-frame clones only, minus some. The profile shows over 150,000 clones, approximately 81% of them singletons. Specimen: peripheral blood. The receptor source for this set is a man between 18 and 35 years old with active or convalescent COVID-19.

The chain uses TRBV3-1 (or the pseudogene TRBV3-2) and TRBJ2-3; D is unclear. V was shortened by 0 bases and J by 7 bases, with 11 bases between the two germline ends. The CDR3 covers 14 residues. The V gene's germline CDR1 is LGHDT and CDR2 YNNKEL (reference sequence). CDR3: CASSQDWRRNTQYF. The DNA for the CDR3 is TGTGCCAGCAGCCAAGACTGGCGGCGGAATACGCAGTATTTT.

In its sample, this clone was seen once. The CDR3 loop is CASSKRGEKLFF. In DNA, the CDR3 is TGTGCCAGTAGTAAAAGGGGTGAAAAACTGTTTTTT. The rearrangement joins TRBV19 to TRBJ1-4; D might be TRBD1 (5 bases). In germline, CDR1 is LNHDA, CDR2 SQIVND (reference sequence). Trimming removed 4 bases at V and 7 bases at J, with 7 bases between. The CDR3 runs 12 residues.

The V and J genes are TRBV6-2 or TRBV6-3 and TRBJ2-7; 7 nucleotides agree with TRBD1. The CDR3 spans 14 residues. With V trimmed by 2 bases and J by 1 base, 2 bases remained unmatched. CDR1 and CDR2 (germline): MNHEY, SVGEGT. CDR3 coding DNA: TGTGCCAGCAGTTACCGGGGACAGTCCTACGAGCAGTACTTC. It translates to CASSYRGQSYEQYF.

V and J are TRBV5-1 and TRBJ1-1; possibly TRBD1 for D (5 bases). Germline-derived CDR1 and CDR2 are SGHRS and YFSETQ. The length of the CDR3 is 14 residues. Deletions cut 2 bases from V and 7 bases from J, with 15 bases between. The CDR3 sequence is CASSFAGTPDEAFF. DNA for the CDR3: TGCGCCAGCAGCTTTGCCGGGACTCCAGATGAAGCTTTCTTT.

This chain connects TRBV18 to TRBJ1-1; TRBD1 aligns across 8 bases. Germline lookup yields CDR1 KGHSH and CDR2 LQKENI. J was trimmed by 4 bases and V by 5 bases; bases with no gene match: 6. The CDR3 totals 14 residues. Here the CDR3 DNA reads TGTGCCAGCTCATCGGACAGGGAGGGCACTGAAGCTTTCTTT. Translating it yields CASSSDREGTEAFF.

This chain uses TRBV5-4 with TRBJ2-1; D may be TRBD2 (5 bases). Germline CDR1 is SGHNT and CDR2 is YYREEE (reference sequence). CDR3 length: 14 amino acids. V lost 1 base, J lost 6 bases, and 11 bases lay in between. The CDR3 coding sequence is TGTGCCAGCAGCTTGTGGACTCCCAGCAATGAGCAGTTCTTC. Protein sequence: CASSLWTPSNEQFF.

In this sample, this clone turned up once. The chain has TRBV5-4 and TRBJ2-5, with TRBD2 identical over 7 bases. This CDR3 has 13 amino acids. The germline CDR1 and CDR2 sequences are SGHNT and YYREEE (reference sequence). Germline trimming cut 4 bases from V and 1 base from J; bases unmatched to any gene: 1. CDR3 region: CASSGTIQETQYF. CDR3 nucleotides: TGTGCCAGCAGCGGGACTATCCAAGAGACCCAGTACTTC.

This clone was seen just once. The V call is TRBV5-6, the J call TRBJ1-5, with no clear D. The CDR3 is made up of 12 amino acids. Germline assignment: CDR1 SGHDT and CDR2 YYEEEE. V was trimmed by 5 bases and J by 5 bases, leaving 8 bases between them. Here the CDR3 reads CASSLGDQPQHF. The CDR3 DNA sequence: TGTGCCAGCAGTCTCGGGGATCAGCCCCAGCATTTT. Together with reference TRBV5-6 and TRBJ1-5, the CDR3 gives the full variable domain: DAGVTQSPTHLIKTRGQQVTLRCSPKSGHDTVSWYQQALGQGPQFIFQYYEEEERQRGNFPDRFSGHQFPNYSSELNVNALLLGDSALYLCASSLGDQPQHFGDGTRLSIL.

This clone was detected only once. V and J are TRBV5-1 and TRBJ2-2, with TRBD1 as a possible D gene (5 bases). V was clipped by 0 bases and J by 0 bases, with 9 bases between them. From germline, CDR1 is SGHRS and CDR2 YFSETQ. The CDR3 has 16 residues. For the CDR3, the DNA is TGCGCCAGCAGCTTGGGAGCAGGGTCGAACACCGGGGAGCTGTTTTTT. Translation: CASSLGAGSNTGELFF. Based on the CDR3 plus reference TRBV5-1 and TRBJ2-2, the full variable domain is KAGVTQTPRYLIKTRGQQVTLSCSPISGHRSVSWYQQTPGQGLQFLFEYFSETQRNKGNFPGRFSGRQFSNSRSEMNVSTLELGDSALYLCASSLGAGSNTGELFFGEGSRLTVL.

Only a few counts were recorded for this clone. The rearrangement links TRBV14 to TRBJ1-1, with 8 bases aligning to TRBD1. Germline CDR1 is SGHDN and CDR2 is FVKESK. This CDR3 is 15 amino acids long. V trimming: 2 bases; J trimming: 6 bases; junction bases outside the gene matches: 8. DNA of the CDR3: TGTGCCAGCAGCCAAATGACAGGGGCGGTACCTGAAGCTTTCTTT. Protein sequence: CASSQMTGAVPEAFF.

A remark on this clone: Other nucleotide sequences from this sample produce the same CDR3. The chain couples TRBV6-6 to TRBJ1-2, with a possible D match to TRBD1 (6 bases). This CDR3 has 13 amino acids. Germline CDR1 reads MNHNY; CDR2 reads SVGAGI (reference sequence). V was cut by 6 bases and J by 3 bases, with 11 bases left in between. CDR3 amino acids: CASSPTGDYGYTF. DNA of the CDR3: TGTGCCAGCAGCCCGACAGGTGACTATGGCTACACCTTC.

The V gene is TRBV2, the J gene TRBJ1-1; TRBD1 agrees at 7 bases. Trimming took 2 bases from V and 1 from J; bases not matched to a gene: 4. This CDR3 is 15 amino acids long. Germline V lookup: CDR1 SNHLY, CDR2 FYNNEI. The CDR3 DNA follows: TGTGCCAGCAGTGAAATAGGGGGCCCGAACACTGAAGCTTTCTTT. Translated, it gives CASSEIGGPNTEAFF.

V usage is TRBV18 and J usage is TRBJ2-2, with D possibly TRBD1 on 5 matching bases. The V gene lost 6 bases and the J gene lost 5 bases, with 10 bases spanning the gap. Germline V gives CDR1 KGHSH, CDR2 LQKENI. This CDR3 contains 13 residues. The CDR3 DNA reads TGTGCCAGCTCCCTTGGACATACCGGGGAGCTGTTTTTT. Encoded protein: CASSLGHTGELFF.

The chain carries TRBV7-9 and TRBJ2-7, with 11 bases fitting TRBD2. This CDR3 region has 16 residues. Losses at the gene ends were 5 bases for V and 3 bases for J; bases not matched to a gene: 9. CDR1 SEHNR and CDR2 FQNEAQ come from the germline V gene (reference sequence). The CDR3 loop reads CASSALTSGALYEQYF. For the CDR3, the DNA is TGTGCCAGCAGCGCGCTGACTAGCGGGGCCCTCTACGAGCAGTACTTC.

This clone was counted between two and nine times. The chain's CDR3 is CASSWRGTGRGNTEAFF. The CDR3 region has the DNA TGTGCCAGCAGTTGGCGCGGGACAGGGCGTGGGAACACTGAAGCTTTCTTT. The chain employs TRBV28 and TRBJ1-1, with TRBD1 identical over 9 bases. CDR1 and CDR2 (germline): MDHEN, SYDVKM. The CDR3 contains 17 residues. The ends lost 4 bases at V and 1 base at J; junction bases unmatched: 10.

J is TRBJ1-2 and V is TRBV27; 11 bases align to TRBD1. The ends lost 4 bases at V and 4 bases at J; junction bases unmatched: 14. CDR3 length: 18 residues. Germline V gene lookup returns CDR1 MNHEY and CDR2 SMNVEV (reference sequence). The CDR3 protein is CASSSGLRTGTGGYGYTF. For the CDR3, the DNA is TGTGCCAGCAGTTCGGGATTACGCACCGGGACAGGGGGCTATGGCTACACCTTC.

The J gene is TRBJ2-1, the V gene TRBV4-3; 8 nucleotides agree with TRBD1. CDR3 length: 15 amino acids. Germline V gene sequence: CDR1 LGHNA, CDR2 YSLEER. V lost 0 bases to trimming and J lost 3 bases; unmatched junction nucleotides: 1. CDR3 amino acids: CASSQDDRGYNEQFF. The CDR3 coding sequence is TGCGCCAGCAGCCAAGACGACAGGGGCTACAATGAGCAGTTCTTC.

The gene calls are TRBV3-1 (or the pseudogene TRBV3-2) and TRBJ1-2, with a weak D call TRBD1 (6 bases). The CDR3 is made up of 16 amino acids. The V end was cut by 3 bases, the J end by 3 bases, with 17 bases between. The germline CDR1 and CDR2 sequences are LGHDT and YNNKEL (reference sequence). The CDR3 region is CASSQRSRGDDYGYTF. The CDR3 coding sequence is TGTGCCAGCAGCCAGAGAAGCAGGGGTGATGACTATGGCTACACCTTC.

CDR3 in amino acids: CSAQSSLPGESGLYEQYF. Here the CDR3 DNA reads TGCAGCGCCCAGTCGTCCCTCCCAGGGGAGAGCGGACTCTACGAGCAGTACTTC. The chain carries TRBV29-1 and TRBJ2-7, with D maybe TRBD1 (6 bases). From germline, CDR1 is SQVTM and CDR2 ANQGSEA. The CDR3 is made up of 18 amino acids. V lost 7 bases to trimming and J lost 3 bases, with 31 bases between them.

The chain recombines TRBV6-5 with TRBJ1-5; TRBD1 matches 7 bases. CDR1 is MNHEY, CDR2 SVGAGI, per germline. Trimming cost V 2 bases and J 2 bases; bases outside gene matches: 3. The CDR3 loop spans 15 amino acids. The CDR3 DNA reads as TGTGCCAGCAGTTACAGACAGGGACGCAATCAGCCCCAGCATTTT. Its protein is CASSYRQGRNQPQHF.

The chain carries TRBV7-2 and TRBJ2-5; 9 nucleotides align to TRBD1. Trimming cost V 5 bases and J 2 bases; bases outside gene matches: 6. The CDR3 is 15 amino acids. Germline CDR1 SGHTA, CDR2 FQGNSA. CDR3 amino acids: CASSVLGQGQETQYF. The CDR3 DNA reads TGTGCCAGCAGCGTACTGGGACAGGGACAAGAGACCCAGTACTTC.

The CDR3 bases are TGTGCCAGCAGCCAAGATTGGAGGGGCGGCTACACCTTC. It translates to CASSQDWRGGYTF. The rearrangement joins TRBV14 to TRBJ1-2; D is possibly TRBD1 (5 bases). The CDR3 is 13 residues long. With 0 bases removed from V and 8 bases from J, the gap between germline ends came to 10 bases. The germline gives CDR1 SGHDN, CDR2 FVKESK.

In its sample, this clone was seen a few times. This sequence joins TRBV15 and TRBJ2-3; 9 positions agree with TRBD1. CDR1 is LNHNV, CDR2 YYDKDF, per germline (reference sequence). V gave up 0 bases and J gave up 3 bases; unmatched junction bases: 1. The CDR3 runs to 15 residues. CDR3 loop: CATSRDGTGTDTQYF. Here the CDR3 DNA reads TGTGCCACCAGCAGAGACGGGACAGGGACAGATACGCAGTATTTT.